Shown below are 21 T cell receptor beta chains from a single sample sequenced in a study of ipilimumab plus nivolumab after autologous stem cell transplantation. The table came from immunoSEQ multiplex PCR; TCRdb's copy has only in-frame clones and leaves some out. The table shows 9,000 to 15,000 clones, with 65% to 75% occurring only once. Sample: PBMCs, taken in a trial of ipilimumab plus nivolumab as post-transplant consolidation. Receptor source: a male donor with multiple myeloma.

The chain has TRBV7-2 and TRBJ1-1; D possibly corresponds to TRBD1 (5 bases). This CDR3 spans 15 amino acids. Germline V gene data show CDR1 as SGHTA and CDR2 as FQGNSA. The V gene lost 4 bases and the J gene lost 0 bases, with 12 bases spanning the gap. CDR3 coding DNA: TGTGCCAGCAGCTCCTCAGGGTGGGTGAACACTGAAGCTTTCTTT. Protein product: CASSSSGWVNTEAFF.

The table lists this clone with a few counts. This chain uses TRBV30 with TRBJ1-1, with 8 bases identical to TRBD1. V dropped 4 bases and J dropped 1; count of bases not matched to a gene: 5. The CDR3 is 14 residues long. Germline lookup yields CDR1 GTSNPN and CDR2 SVGIG (reference sequence). CDR3 sequence: CAWTRTGTNTEAFF. The CDR3 DNA reads as TGTGCCTGGACCCGGACAGGGACGAACACTGAAGCTTTCTTT.

This clone was seen only a few times. V and J are TRBV19 and TRBJ2-3, with 7 bases aligning to TRBD2. The CDR3 covers 11 residues. Germline-derived CDR1 and CDR2 are LNHDA and SQIVND (reference sequence). V lost 11 bases to trimming and J lost 6 bases; unmatched junction nucleotides: 5. This CDR3 reads CAVAGFDTQYF. Here the CDR3 DNA reads TGTGCCGTAGCGGGTTTCGATACGCAGTATTTT.

J is TRBJ2-4 and V is TRBV29-1; maybe TRBD1 (6 bases). Germline CDR1 is SQVTM and CDR2 is ANQGSEA. The V gene lost 1 base and the J gene lost 0 bases, with 16 bases spanning the gap. The CDR3 is made up of 17 amino acids. The CDR3 here is CSVEGESGTPAKNIQYF. CDR3 in DNA: TGCAGCGTTGAAGGAGAGAGTGGGACACCAGCCAAAAACATTCAGTACTTC.

V usage is TRBV7-9 and J usage is TRBJ1-1, with 9 bases fitting TRBD1. CDR1 is SEHNR, CDR2 FQNEAQ, per germline (reference sequence). The CDR3 length is 15 residues. With 1 base clipped from V and 6 bases from J, the junction kept 6 bases outside the gene matches. CDR3 protein: CASSLGDRAIPEAFF. The CDR3 DNA reads as TGTGCCAGCAGCTTAGGGGACAGGGCAATCCCTGAAGCTTTCTTT.

The rearrangement uses TRBV11-2 and TRBJ2-1; 7 bases agree with TRBD1. The V segment lost 0 bases and the J segment 7 bases; nucleotides outside the gene matches: 3. The length of the CDR3 is 14 residues. Per the germline V gene, CDR1 is SGHAT and CDR2 is FQNNGV. The CDR3 spells CASSLETRGNEQFF. CDR3 coding DNA: TGTGCCAGCAGCTTAGAAACCAGGGGGAATGAGCAGTTCTTC. Filled out from reference TRBV11-2 and TRBJ2-1, the complete variable domain reads EAGVAQSPRYKIIEKRQSVAFWCNPISGHATLYWYQQILGQGPKLLIQFQNNGVVDDSQLPKDRFSAERLKGVDSTLKIQPAKLEDSAVYLCASSLETRGNEQFFGPGTRLTVL.

Points on this clone: A much larger clone is a single base away; this may be a read error. At the DNA level, this CDR3 is encoded by other sequences in the same sample as well. V is TRBV9 and J is TRBJ2-5; unclear D gene. Trimming cost V 3 bases and J 3 bases, with 12 bases left between them. CDR3 length equals 14 residues. CDR1 and CDR2 from the germline V gene are SGDLS and YYNGEE. CDR3 nucleotide sequence: TGTGCCAGCAGCGCCGGAACTAACAAAGAGACCCAGTACTTC. Translating it yields CASSAGTNKETQYF.

The sample holds one count of this clone. The chain carries TRBV6-1 and TRBJ2-2; D ambiguous. CDR3 length: 13 amino acids. The germline V and J ends were trimmed by 9 bases and 6 bases, with 14 bases remaining between them. In germline, CDR1 is MNHNS, CDR2 SASEGT. In DNA, the CDR3 is TGTGCCAGTTTTCAAGCAGTCCCCGGGGAGCTGTTTTTT. Translation gives CASFQAVPGELFF.

The CDR3 sequence is CASSPPARGRGEQFF. The CDR3 DNA reads TGTGCCAGCTCACCACCGGCTCGGGGCCGGGGTGAGCAGTTCTTC. The gene calls are TRBV18 and TRBJ2-1, with D possibly being TRBD1 or TRBD2 (5 bases each). Trimming removed 0 bases at V and 9 bases at J, with 15 bases between. The CDR3 is made up of 15 amino acids. From germline, CDR1 is KGHSH and CDR2 LQKENI.

The rearrangement links TRBV5-1 to TRBJ1-1; D is unclear. Trimming removed 4 bases at V and 2 bases at J, with 6 bases between. Germline V gene lookup returns CDR1 SGHRS and CDR2 YFSETQ. This CDR3 is built from 12 residues. The CDR3 loop reads CASSVQNTEAFF. The CDR3 DNA sequence: TGCGCCAGCAGCGTGCAAAACACTGAAGCTTTCTTT.

In its sample, this clone was seen a few times. This rearrangement joins TRBV27 to TRBJ1-1; 8 bases agree with TRBD1. V lost 4 bases to trimming and J lost 6 bases; unmatched junction nucleotides: 10. Germline values: CDR1 MNHEY, CDR2 SMNVEV (reference sequence). The length of the CDR3 is 15 residues. The CDR3 loop is CASSYGQGGHPEAFF. The CDR3 DNA sequence: TGTGCCAGCAGTTACGGACAGGGCGGGCACCCTGAAGCTTTCTTT.

The V gene is TRBV27, the J gene TRBJ1-6; D is undetermined. V was shortened by 0 bases and J by 3 bases, with 6 bases between the two germline ends. The CDR3 totals 15 residues. The germline gives CDR1 MNHEY, CDR2 SMNVEV (reference sequence). In DNA form, the CDR3 reads TGTGCCAGCAGTTTATCCCTACACTATAATTCACCCCTCCACTTT. Amino acids: CASSLSLHYNSPLHF.

In this sample, this clone turned up a few times. The rearrangement uses TRBV7-2 and TRBJ2-7; D is undetermined. Between the trimmed V and J ends, which lost 5 bases and 6 bases, there was a span of 8 bases. This CDR3 comprises 11 residues. CDR1 is SGHTA and CDR2 is FQGNSA in the germline V gene. The CDR3 DNA reads as TGTGCCAGCAGCCCCGGTGGCGAGCAGTACTTC. Residues: CASSPGGEQYF.

This CDR3 is CASSIQGAGAEAFF. The CDR3 nucleotides read TGTGCCAGCAGCATACAGGGGGCTGGGGCTGAAGCTTTCTTT. The rearrangement joins TRBV7-9 to TRBJ1-1; TRBD1 agrees at 9 bases. CDR3 length: 14 residues. V lost 5 bases to trimming and J lost 6 bases; unmatched junction nucleotides: 7. CDR1 SEHNR and CDR2 FQNEAQ come from the germline V gene (reference sequence). The whole variable domain, filled in from reference TRBV7-9 and TRBJ1-1, reads DTGVSQNPRHKITKRGQNVTFRCDPISEHNRLYWYRQTLGQGPEFLTYFQNEAQLEKSRLLSDRFSAERPKGSFSTLEIQRTEQGDSAMYLCASSIQGAGAEAFFGQGTRLTVV.

The genes are TRBV6-5 and TRBJ2-1; TRBD2 aligns across 10 bases. The germline gives CDR1 MNHEY, CDR2 SVGAGI. V lost 2 bases to trimming and J lost 7 bases; unmatched junction nucleotides: 5. The CDR3 is made up of 15 amino acids. The CDR3 region has the DNA TGTGCCAGCAGTTACGAACTAGCGGGGCGGAATGAGCAGTTCTTC. The encoded protein is CASSYELAGRNEQFF.

The J gene is TRBJ1-1, the V gene TRBV27; 7 bases agree with TRBD1. The CDR3 runs 15 residues. CDR1 and CDR2 (germline): MNHEY, SMNVEV (reference sequence). J lost 0 bases, V lost 3 bases, and 4 bases had no gene match. CDR3 in amino acids: CASSFRQGMNTEAFF. Here the CDR3 DNA reads TGTGCCAGCAGTTTCAGACAGGGTATGAACACTGAAGCTTTCTTT.

V is TRBV7-8 and J is TRBJ1-2; the D is unclear. Trimming cost V 5 bases and J 8 bases, with 15 bases left between them. This CDR3 region has 13 residues. Per the germline V gene, CDR1 is SGHVS and CDR2 is FQNEAQ. CDR3 sequence: CASSPGGYSGYTF. For the CDR3, the DNA is TGTGCCAGCAGCCCGGGAGGGTATTCGGGCTACACCTTC.

The chain couples TRBV18 to TRBJ1-5; perhaps TRBD1 as D (5 bases). This CDR3 has 16 residues. Trimming took 2 bases from V and 2 from J, leaving 13 bases between them. Germline V gene data show CDR1 as KGHSH and CDR2 as LQKENI. CDR3 nucleotides: TGTGCCAGCTCACCAGCTAATTTACAGGGCAATCAGCCCCAGCATTTT. Translating it yields CASSPANLQGNQPQHF.

This clone came up a few times. This chain links TRBV11-2 with TRBJ1-4, with 8 bases aligning to TRBD1. Germline V gene lookup returns CDR1 SGHAT and CDR2 FQNNGV. The CDR3 spans 17 residues. J lost 5 bases, V lost 5 bases, and 13 bases had no gene match. CDR3 nucleotides: TGTGCCAGCAGCCTAAACGGACAGGGCCCGCCAAATGAAAAACTGTTTTTT. Residues: CASSLNGQGPPNEKLFF.

This clone was recorded once. The chain recombines TRBV30 with TRBJ1-2; unclear D gene. CDR1 is GTSNPN, CDR2 SVGIG, per germline (reference sequence). The CDR3 runs to 13 residues. Trimming cost V 2 bases and J 4 bases, with 11 bases left between them. CDR3 DNA: TGTGCCTGGAGTCCTGGCGGATTCTATGGCTACACCTTC. The encoded protein is CAWSPGGFYGYTF.

This clone showed up just a few times. The rearrangement links TRBV27 to TRBJ2-5; 10 bases match TRBD1. Germline-derived CDR1 and CDR2 are MNHEY and SMNVEV (reference sequence). J was trimmed by 6 bases and V by 5 bases; bases with no gene match: 12. The CDR3 consists of 16 residues. The DNA of the CDR3 is TGTGCCAGCAGTGTGTCCCCCGGACAGGGGGTTAAGACCCAGTACTTC. Protein sequence: CASSVSPGQGVKTQYF.